This T cell receptor (beta chain) was captured by sequencing in a study of T cell responses to AZD1222 COVID-19 vaccine. Whole-study results and caveats: Compared with day 0, the breadth and depth of the Spike-specific TCR repertoire rose significantly after two doses of AZD1222. The donor cohort was predominantly white British with a female majority, and clonal diversity may have been underestimated. Unmutated variant regions are reportedly the target of nearly half of TCRs that are spike-specific.

Concerning this clone itself: The antigen is undetermined.

Assay: immunoSEQ multiplex PCR; the TCRdb copy retains only in-frame clones and omits some. The sample lists about 60,000 clones; 65% to 90% were seen once. The germline CDR1 and CDR2 sequences are GTSNPN and SVGIG (reference sequence). CDR3 length: 16 amino acids. V shed 0 bases and J shed 4 bases, with 13 bases lying between them. The rearrangement joins TRBV30 to TRBJ1-6; D may be TRBD1 (5 bases). The source of this sequence is an adult in good health. Sample: peripheral blood, taken on day 0 of AZD1222 vaccination. The CDR3 DNA sequence: TGTGCCTGGAGTGTATTAAAGGGGATGTATAATTCACCCCTCCACTTT. Translating gives CAWSVLKGMYNSPLHF.